The text below deals with one T cell receptor (beta chain). Germline assignment: CDR1 SGHTA and CDR2 FQGNSA. With 6 bases removed from V and 5 bases from J, the gap between germline ends came to 17 bases. CDR3 length equals 15 residues. Source study methods: From reference gene primer amplification, estimates of nucleated cell counts were derived. The method was immunoSEQ multiplex PCR; TCRdb's version includes in-frame clones alone and lacks a portion of them. From that table come the V and J calls and clone size; the DNA was used to work out D and trimming. The sample has 250,000 or so clones; around 84% are singletons. This entry is derived from a study of blood T cell repertoires in COVID-19. At the level of the study: Whether acute or convalescent, the COVID-19 samples came from the United States, Italy and Spain. T cells, B-cell-depleted T cells, or PBMCs provided the cDNA or gDNA that served as material.

What was sequenced was peripheral blood. The receptor was derived from a man aged 55 to 70 with acute or convalescent COVID-19. The chain joins TRBV7-2 to TRBJ1-5; D is uncertain. CDR3 DNA sequence: TGTGCCAGCAGTAAAGGACTGACGTGGGATCAGCCCCAGCATTTT. It is translated as CASSKGLTWDQPQHF.